This T cell receptor beta chain was sequenced for a study of cytomegalovirus exposure and HLA in healthy donors (dated by TCRdb to 2016 to 2017). Describing the broader study: An earlier analysis of several hundred of the donors reported 250 to 300 Gb of sequence data and some 100 million unique TCR beta sequences from 150 million to 200 million T cells. Roughly 300 gigabases of sequencing data and 70 million to 100 million unique TCR sequences made up an early release that covered around 640 HLA-typed donors. The genetic ancestry cluster associated with self-reported Caucasian donors included around 76% of the 398 genotyped donors. The study aimed to test whether signatures of past pathogen exposure could be identified by cataloging public T cell receptors. The study profiled the T cell repertoires of 500 to 800 subjects by immunosequencing and related them to cytomegalovirus serostatus. Along with the roughly 710-subject first cohort, a separate validation cohort of 120 different subjects was used. To predict cytomegalovirus infection status, the study brought together high-throughput TCR immunosequencing, statistical association of individual TCRs with disease status, and machine learning. In a later analysis, previously published TCR beta repertoires from 666 donors were re-analyzed and high-resolution HLA genotyping was added so that TCR occurrence patterns could be studied. In the later analysis, no new phenotypic data were used to find candidate immune exposures; instead, reliance was placed on TCR beta sequences and their occurrence across donors. An earlier analysis of about 620 of the donors applied high-throughput TCR beta sequencing to assess whether each TCR beta V gene segment acted as functional or pseudogenic. Donor age, sex, ethnicity and CMV serostatus were compiled alongside the repertoire data. Genome-wide SNP genotypes for about 65% of the 666 donors were used in a later genetic analysis, which treated that subset as a discovery cohort. All discovery cohort repertoires had been generated on a single sequencing platform. Both class I and class II loci were covered by HLA typing, at four-digit resolution. The number of typed donors differed by locus: roughly 629-630 for A, B, C, DRB1 and DQB1; 500 to 550 for DQA1; 606 for DPA1; and around 470 for DPB1. Four to six DR-DQ haplotypes were handled as single units for association and clustering, since linkage in the cohort was strong. Among 300 to 450 genotyped donors of the cohort, an average of approximately 230,000 unique TCR beta nucleotide sequences were sequenced per donor, around 20% of them non-productive. What the study reported, not specific to this receptor: The classifier was reported to diagnose cytomegalovirus status with high specificity and sensitivity in both the original and validation cohorts. A later analysis found that HLA-associated TCR beta chains were more clonally expanded and had lower generation probabilities than equally common non-associated chains. In the study, some 180 TCR beta chains were listed as associated with cytomegalovirus. Linkage disequilibrium might explain the correlated functional status among segregating V segments, but an unknown experimental factor could not be excluded. Three of the identified cytomegalovirus-associated TCR beta chains were confirmed in vitro to be specific for cytomegalovirus antigens. Strong co-occurrence of HLA alleles, especially DR and DQ, made assigning TCR associations to individual alleles difficult. According to a later analysis, parvovirus B19, influenza, CMV and Epstein-Barr virus appeared linked to several top co-occurrence clusters. V-gene and J-gene trimming of TCR beta chains was associated with a missense DCLRE1C variant in a later genetic analysis, and the association was replicated in an independent cohort. According to a later analysis, TCR association rates differed among HLA loci, with DRB1 alleles showing the most associated TCRs and HLA-C alleles showing the fewest. In a later analysis, most CMV-associated TCR beta chains were found to appear HLA-restricted, with HLA associations seemingly driven largely by CMV exposure. Sequencing depth was assumed to be roughly uniform across donors in the presence/absence analyses, though that assumption may not hold. While some public TCRs were present in many individuals, most TCR sequences turned up only very rarely across donors. A later analysis associated about 16,000 TCR beta sequences with specific HLA alleles at a false discovery rate of 0.05. In a later genetic analysis, fewer N-insertions in productive TCRs were reported among donors in an Asian-associated ancestry cluster than the roughly 700-donor mean. Because HLA typing was missing for some donors at each locus, association tests included only the typed subset. A cluster of highly shared sequence variants was judged likely to represent a technical artifact of the sequencing pipeline. An earlier analysis of around 600 of the donors showed that most TCR beta V segments appeared in productive rearrangements either about 87% or about 30% of the time, which broadly matched IMGT annotations. According to the authors, the approach could potentially be generalized to other disease states and immunological phenotypes. Because the 87-base-pair reads could not distinguish some IMGT-functional V segments, including TRBV6-2 and TRBV6-3, those segments were excluded. A further reported finding was that TCR beta sequences accurately predicted the HLA-A and HLA-B alleles for most subjects in the first cohort. Because counts were too low, roughly 18 rarely observed V segments, including chromosome 9 orphons, were left out of the earlier analysis of about 620 of the donors. For the cohort, immune exposure information was limited to CMV serostatus. Only TCR beta chains were sequenced in this cohort, and the absence of alpha or paired-chain data limited detectable features.

The cohort comprised 670 or so healthy bone marrow donors. Cohort members were all nominally healthy when sampled, although unrecorded immune exposures were likely present. The donor was CMV seropositive and belonged to the group of 250 to 350 seropositive cohort members. A peripheral blood sample was provided by each donor, and peripheral blood mononuclear cells were used for TCR beta sequencing. Genomic DNA was extracted from the blood cell samples with the Qiagen DNeasy Blood Extraction Kit. Points on this clone: The clone's antigen remains unknown. No quality values exist for individual bases; no much larger clone is one base distant.

From a lookup of the germline V gene (reference sequence), CDR1 and CDR2 are LNHNV and YYDKDF. At the junction V is shortened by 0 bases and J by 5 bases; bases outside the gene matches: 4. The CDR3, from cysteine to phenylalanine, totals 15 residues. Only the CDR3 DNA stays, 45 bases, in frame from base 1. Libraries were made using the immunoSEQ multiplex PCR assay. A mixture of 60 forward primers for TCR Vbeta segments and 13 reverse primers for TCR Jbeta segments was used in the multiplex PCR. The CDR3 region of rearranged TCR beta genes was amplified from genomic DNA by a multiplex PCR assay. On the Illumina HiSeq System, the amplified TCR beta libraries were sequenced as 87-base-pair reads. The study's processing was this. A later analysis tallied some 79 million unique TCR beta chains across the 700 or so repertoires, and some 10 million of those chains were shared by two or more donors. A nearest-neighbor algorithm error-corrected the raw reads and collapsed the reads into unique sequences, merging closely related sequences to remove PCR and sequencing errors. Alignment of CDR3 sequences to IMGT reference sequences was used to assign V, D and J gene segments. For a sequence to be retained, at least a six-nucleotide match to both a V gene segment and a J gene segment was required. Rearrangements were classified as productive when the CDR3 lacked stop codons and remained in frame with V and J, and all other rearrangements were classified as non-productive. CDR3 was defined according to IMGT convention as the region running from the second conserved V-encoded cysteine to the conserved J-encoded phenylalanine. Sequences without an unambiguous match to a single V gene segment were excluded from the earlier analysis of a few hundred of the donors. In an earlier analysis of around 600 of the donors, V segments were called functional above 56.7% productive rearrangements and were called segregating when the between-donor standard deviation exceeded 5%. To diagnose cytomegalovirus status from the catalog of TCR beta chain sequences, a statistical classification framework was built. In a later analysis, V and J genes were assigned by comparing TCR nucleotide sequences against IMGT/GENE-DB human TR gene sequences. A later analysis assigned CDR3 sequences and most-parsimonious VDJ recombination scenarios with the TCRdist pipeline. In a later analysis, every TCR beta chain was defined by the combination of its CDR3 amino acid sequence and its V-gene family, and reads without a unique V-gene family were dropped. In a later analysis, fewer than 650 highly shared, low-generation-probability nucleotide sequences were removed to address suspected cross-contamination and a sequencing artifact. In a later analysis, a clonal expansion index for each public chain was calculated from normalized within-repertoire ranks of inferred template counts. Generation probabilities in a later analysis came from a VDJ recombination model fitted to out-of-frame rearrangements, and those results were checked against IGoR. A later analysis scored TCR-TCR, TCR-HLA and TCR-CMV co-occurrence with hypergeometric tests, applying a repertoire-size bias correction to TCR pairs. In a later analysis, false discovery rates were estimated by permuting HLA or CMV assignments 20 times. In a later analysis, co-occurring TCRs were grouped using DBSCAN, and TCRdist sequence similarity was added for clustering within HLA-allele-positive subsets. Repertoires with fewer than 30,000 or more than 120,000 public chains, plus five repertoires with anomalous nucleotide sharing, were excluded from co-occurrence clustering. TCRdb re-hosts the immuneACCESS table, in-frame sequences only. Its copies lack some clones; in the studies checked, an unresolved V gene accounts for under half of them, and the cause for the rest is not known. From that table come the V and J calls and clone size; the DNA was used to work out D and trimming. This sample has 85,000 to 120,000 clones in its table, and 75% of those were observed once. Of the sample, around 2.8% falls within the top ten clones.

The receptor was derived from a male donor in good health and CMV-seropositive. The chain is made from TRBV15 and TRBJ2-5; 9 middle bases align to TRBD1. Material for sequencing was PBMCs. CDR3 loop: CATSREQGAWETQYF. The sequence in DNA is TGTGCCACCAGCAGAGAACAGGGGGCTTGGGAGACCCAGTACTTC.